This T cell receptor beta chain came from a study of OX40 agonist ivuxolimab in advanced cancers. As for the study in general: The study gave patients intravenous ivuxolimab at 0.01 to 10 mg/kg every 2 weeks. Subjects had a mean age of about 65 years, with a range of roughly 23 to 80; just over 80% were male.

Profiling relied on immunoSEQ multiplex PCR, and the TCRdb table lists in-frame clones only, not all of them. The repertoire holds about 81,000 clones, with approximately 85% as singletons. The sequence was collected from an adult with an advanced solid tumor such as melanoma, head and neck, liver or kidney cancer. The sequencing here drew on CD4+ or CD8+ T cells sorted from blood, taken in a trial of the OX40 agonist ivuxolimab.

CDR3 region: CAIRGTGNSPLHF. The CDR3 DNA is TGTGCCATCAGGGGAACGGGGAATTCACCCCTCCACTTT. The V call is TRBV10-3, the J call TRBJ1-6; D gene uncertain. The V and J ends lost 6 bases and 7 bases respectively, with 10 bases between them. Germline V gene sequence: CDR1 ENHRY, CDR2 SYGVKD. The CDR3 is made up of 13 amino acids.